This entry is about one TCR beta chain. This sample stems from a study of shared T cell receptors in the human thymus. The V segment lost 5 bases and the J segment 6 bases; nucleotides outside the gene matches: 7. This CDR3 has 14 residues. Germline CDR1 reads MNHEY; CDR2 reads SMNVEV (reference sequence). Produced via immunoSEQ multiplex PCR; TCRdb's table is partial and in-frame only. Here the sample spans approximately 730,000 clones, 80% to 90% being singletons. The same sample was also used in a study of human thymus T cells. This second report adds: Infants, healthy and Finnish, who were having corrective surgery for congenital heart defects served as donors.

The source is a girl in the first two years of life with a congenital heart defect. Sequencing used thymocytes. The chain combines TRBV27 with TRBJ2-7, with TRBD1 matching over 10 bases. The CDR3 nucleotides read TGTGCCAGCAGTGCCCGGGACAGGGGAGGCGAGCAGTACTTC. This gives the protein CASSARDRGGEQYF.